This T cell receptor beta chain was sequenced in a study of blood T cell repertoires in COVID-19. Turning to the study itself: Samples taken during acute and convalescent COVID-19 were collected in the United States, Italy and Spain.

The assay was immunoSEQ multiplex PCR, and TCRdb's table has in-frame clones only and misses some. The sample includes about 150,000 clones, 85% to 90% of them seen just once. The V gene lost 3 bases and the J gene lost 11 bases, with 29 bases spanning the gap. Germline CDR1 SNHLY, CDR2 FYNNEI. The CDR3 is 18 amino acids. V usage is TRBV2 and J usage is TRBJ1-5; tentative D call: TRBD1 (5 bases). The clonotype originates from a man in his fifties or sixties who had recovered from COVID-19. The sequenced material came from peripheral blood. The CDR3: CASSDDIFDTGARETQHF. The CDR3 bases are TGTGCCAGCAGTGACGATATCTTTGATACAGGAGCACGTGAGACCCAGCATTTT. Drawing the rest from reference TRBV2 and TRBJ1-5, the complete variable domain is EPEVTQTPSHQVTQMGQEVILRCVPISNHLYFYWYRQILGQKVEFLVSFYNNEISEKSEIFDDQFSVERPDGSNFTLKIRSTKLEDSAMYFCASSDDIFDTGARETQHFGDGTRLSIL.